A selection of T cell receptor beta chains follows, all from one sample in a study of OX40 agonist ivuxolimab in advanced cancers. The method was immunoSEQ multiplex PCR; TCRdb's version includes in-frame clones alone and lacks a portion of them. The sample shows some 100,000 clones, around 86% of them seen only once. The source material was CD4+ or CD8+ T cells sorted from blood, sampled in a trial of the OX40 agonist ivuxolimab. Receptors were obtained from an adult with an advanced solid tumor such as melanoma, head and neck, liver or kidney cancer. The CDR3 runs from the conserved cysteine through the conserved F or W. Each record gives: V gene, clone size, D gene, J gene, CDR3 protein, CDR3 DNA. A D gene is named only where the DNA matches it firmly. Clone size, where shown, is once, few, many, or a class for clones that have expanded.

V: TRBV2; size: NA; D: NA; J: TRBJ1-5; CDR3: CASSRDTGQPQHF; DNA: TGTGCCAGCAGCAGGGATACGGGACAGCCCCAGCATTTT
V: TRBV28; size: NA; D: TRBD1; J: TRBJ1-1; CDR3: CASSSGQMNTEAFF; DNA: TGTGCCAGCAGTTCGGGACAGATGAACACTGAAGCTTTCTTT
V: TRBV5-1; size: NA; D: NA; J: TRBJ2-1; CDR3: CASSGEPGLYNEQFF; DNA: TGCGCCAGCAGCGGAGAACCGGGACTCTACAATGAGCAGTTCTTC
V: TRBV9; size: few; D: TRBD2; J: TRBJ2-2; CDR3: CASSVAGTSAGELFF; DNA: TGTGCCAGCAGCGTAGCGGGGACTAGTGCCGGGGAGCTGTTTTTT
V: TRBV30; size: NA; D: NA; J: TRBJ1-6; CDR3: CAWSVLGNSPLHF; DNA: TGTGCCTGGAGTGTATTGGGGAATTCACCCCTCCACTTT
V: TRBV5-1; size: NA; D: NA; J: TRBJ2-7; CDR3: CASSLVGGEQYF; DNA: TGCGCCAGCAGCTTGGTGGGGGGAGAGCAGTACTTC
V: TRBV5-4; size: NA; D: TRBD2; J: TRBJ2-4; CDR3: CASSSEGLAGNIQYF; DNA: TGTGCCAGCAGCTCCGAAGGACTAGCGGGAAACATTCAGTACTTC
V: TRBV6-1; size: few; D: NA; J: TRBJ2-5; CDR3: CASSDGGGETQYF; DNA: TGTGCCAGCAGTGATGGGGGTGGGGAGACCCAGTACTTC
V: TRBV4-1; size: many; D: NA; J: TRBJ2-7; CDR3: CASSQGPLSYEQYF; DNA: TGCGCCAGCAGCCAAGGGCCCCTTTCCTACGAGCAGTACTTC
V: TRBV11-2; size: NA; D: NA; J: TRBJ2-5; CDR3: CASSLAGSASDLQETQYF; DNA: TGTGCCAGCAGCTTAGCGGGCTCGGCTAGCGACCTCCAAGAGACCCAGTACTTC
V: TRBV28; size: NA; D: NA; J: TRBJ1-1; CDR3: CASGEDLLEAFF; DNA: TGTGCCAGCGGCGAGGACCTCCTGGAAGCTTTCTTT
V: TRBV7-3; size: NA; D: NA; J: TRBJ2-2; CDR3: CASSLQILLWNTGELFF; DNA: TGTGCCAGCAGCTTACAGATCCTCCTTTGGAACACCGGGGAGCTGTTTTTT
V: TRBV10-2; size: NA; D: TRBD1; J: TRBJ2-5; CDR3: CASSEGTEETQYF; DNA: TGCGCCAGCAGTGAGGGGACAGAAGAGACCCAGTACTTC
V: TRBV5-1; size: once; D: TRBD2; J: TRBJ2-3; CDR3: CASRTWTSASDTQYF; DNA: TGCGCCAGCAGGACTTGGACTAGCGCCTCAGATACGCAGTATTTT
V: TRBV5-5; size: NA; D: TRBD2; J: TRBJ2-7; CDR3: CASSLALAGNIQGEQYF; DNA: TGTGCCAGCAGCTTGGCGTTAGCGGGAAACATCCAGGGGGAGCAGTACTTC
V: TRBV4-2; size: NA; D: TRBD1; J: TRBJ2-5; CDR3: CASSQDPATGGEETQYF; DNA: TGTGCCAGCAGCCAAGATCCCGCGACAGGGGGGGAAGAGACCCAGTACTTC